These 11 T cell receptor beta chains originate from one sample sequenced in a study of cytomegalovirus exposure and HLA in healthy donors. Libraries were prepared by immunoSEQ multiplex PCR; TCRdb keeps only in-frame clonotypes and omits some of them. This sample has about 280,000 clones, with roughly 90% found just once. The specimen sequenced was PBMCs. Every receptor here comes from a woman between 18 and 30 years old in good health and CMV-seronegative.

The V gene is TRBV7-2, the J gene TRBJ2-2, with 11 bases lining up with TRBD2. CDR1 and CDR2 from the germline V gene are SGHTA and FQGNSA. The length of the CDR3 is 16 residues. Unmatched junction bases numbered 9, after V lost 4 bases and J lost 8 bases. CDR3: CASSSRGSGRAGELFF. The CDR3 DNA sequence: TGTGCCAGCAGCTCACGGGGTAGCGGGAGGGCGGGGGAGCTGTTTTTT.

The chain carries TRBV28 and TRBJ1-5; 9 nucleotides match TRBD1. The CDR3 length is 16 residues. V gave up 7 bases and J gave up 1 base; unmatched junction bases: 8. Germline V gene lookup returns CDR1 MDHEN and CDR2 SYDVKM. The chain's CDR3 is CASNSGQGGSNQPQHF. The DNA of the CDR3 is TGTGCCAGCAACTCGGGACAGGGCGGAAGCAATCAGCCCCAGCATTTT.

This clone was counted a single time. The V and J genes are TRBV6-4 and TRBJ2-1, with 8 bases identical to TRBD1. The CDR3 runs to 14 residues. CDR1 MRHNA and CDR2 SNTAGT come from the germline V gene. V trimming: 4 bases; J trimming: 8 bases; junction bases outside the gene matches: 7. This chain's CDR3 is CASSATGQGHEQFF. In DNA, the CDR3 is TGTGCCAGCAGTGCTACCGGACAGGGCCATGAGCAGTTCTTC.

The chain couples TRBV6-1 to TRBJ1-2; possibly TRBD1 for D (6 bases). CDR3 size: 14 residues. Trimming pared 6 bases from V and 8 bases from J, leaving 19 bases between. Germline CDR1 and CDR2: MNHNS and SASEGT. DNA for the CDR3: TGTGCCAGCAGGGACAACAGGGAATCGGGGGGCTACACCTTC. It codes for CASRDNRESGGYTF.

The chain has TRBV28 and TRBJ2-7; the match to TRBD2 covers 7 bases. The CDR3 covers 15 residues. Germline V lookup: CDR1 MDHEN, CDR2 SYDVKM. After removal of 8 bases from V and 4 bases from J, the junction contained 14 bases not matched to a gene. CDR3 sequence: CASGGGWRERYEQYF. Written as DNA, the CDR3 is TGTGCCAGCGGGGGAGGGTGGAGGGAGAGGTACGAGCAGTACTTC.

This sequence joins TRBV5-1 and TRBJ2-3; the match to TRBD2 covers 7 bases. The V gene's germline CDR1 is SGHRS and CDR2 YFSETQ. The CDR3 runs to 15 residues. The trim removed 0 bases at V and 3 bases at J, leaving 4 bases unmatched. The CDR3 spells CASSLAGGRTDTQYF. CDR3 nucleotide sequence: TGCGCCAGCAGCTTGGCGGGGGGAAGGACAGATACGCAGTATTTT.

This rearrangement joins TRBV4-2 to TRBJ2-5, with TRBD2 matching over 10 bases. The CDR3 is 15 amino acids. V trimming: 3 bases; J trimming: 5 bases; junction bases outside the gene matches: 6. Per germline, CDR1 LGHNA and CDR2 YNFKEQ. CDR3 nucleotide sequence: TGTGCCAGCAGCCAGGAGGGACTAGCGTTGGAGACCCAGTACTTC. Translated, it gives CASSQEGLALETQYF.

This CDR3 reads CASSSPGAGGPYEQYF. The CDR3 DNA reads as TGTGCCAGCAGTTCCCCCGGAGCGGGAGGGCCCTACGAGCAGTACTTC. The chain recombines TRBV28 with TRBJ2-7; 10 positions match TRBD2. The germline gives CDR1 MDHEN, CDR2 SYDVKM. The length of the CDR3 is 16 residues. With V trimmed by 4 bases and J by 2 bases, 8 bases remained unmatched.

This chain uses TRBV28 with TRBJ2-5; D remains unclear. V lost 2 bases and J 5 bases, leaving 9 bases between the germline ends. Germline lookup yields CDR1 MDHEN and CDR2 SYDVKM. This CDR3 is built from 13 residues. This chain's CDR3 is CASSLTPWETQYF. In DNA, the CDR3 is TGTGCCAGCAGTTTAACACCATGGGAGACCCAGTACTTC.

This clone was counted only a few times. The chain uses TRBV29-1 and TRBJ1-5; D is perhaps TRBD1 (5 bases). The CDR3 is 13 amino acids. Germline V gives CDR1 SQVTM, CDR2 ANQGSEA. V lost 7 bases, J lost 3 bases, and 13 bases lay in between. The CDR3 here is CSASQGINQPQHF. The CDR3 DNA follows: TGCAGCGCCAGCCAGGGAATCAATCAGCCCCAGCATTTT. The entire variable domain, with the rest obtained from reference TRBV29-1 and TRBJ1-5, is as follows: SAVISQKPSRDICQRGTSLTIQCQVDSQVTMMFWYRQQPGQSLTLIATANQGSEATYESGFVIDKFPISRPNLTFSTLTVSNMSPEDSSIYLCSASQGINQPQHFGDGTRLSIL.

The chain is built from TRBV27 and TRBJ2-1; TRBD1 agrees at 7 bases. The length of the CDR3 is 15 residues. CDR1 is MNHEY and CDR2 is SMNVEV in the germline V gene (reference sequence). Losses at the gene ends were 2 bases for V and 5 bases for J; bases not matched to a gene: 6. This chain's CDR3 is CASSLLTGWNNEQFF. CDR3 bases: TGTGCCAGCAGTTTACTGACAGGGTGGAACAATGAGCAGTTCTTC.